Listed below are T cell receptor beta chains from one sample, sequenced in a study of tissue T cells after allogeneic stem cell transplantation. The assay was immunoSEQ multiplex PCR, and TCRdb's table has in-frame clones only and misses some. In the table there are 2,500 to 3,500 clones, around 60% of which are singletons. This sample comprised duodenal tissue, obtained at autopsy. The receptor source for this set is an older male patient with steroid-refractory graft-versus-host disease after an allogeneic stem cell transplant. Some T cells may possibly be graft donor cells. Each CDR3 is given with its conserved first and last residue. Each record gives: V gene, D gene, J gene, CDR3 protein. The D gene is left open where the match is weak.

TRBV7-6	.	TRBJ2-5	CASSSQETQYF
TRBV3-1/TRBV3-2	.	TRBJ2-7	CASSQGERAYEQYF
TRBV6-5	.	TRBJ2-7	CASRGAARDEQYF
TRBV12-5	.	TRBJ2-2	CASGPILRLGELFF
TRBV19	.	TRBJ1-1	CASSWTEATEAFF
TRBV13	.	TRBJ2-1	CASRGPGGWDEQFF
TRBV7-8	TRBD1	TRBJ1-2	CASSLVGQPDGYTF
TRBV5-1	TRBD1	TRBJ2-2	CASSLLIGGATGELFF
TRBV7-9	.	TRBJ1-2	CASSSSGVDYGYTF
TRBV5-1	TRBD1	TRBJ2-2	CASTSGGLGTGELFF
TRBV18	TRBD1	TRBJ2-7	CASSLAGTGTYEQYF
TRBV2	.	TRBJ2-7	CASGRNSYEQYF
TRBV4-2	TRBD2	TRBJ2-2	CASSQSTSGGYTGELFF
TRBV6-5	TRBD1	TRBJ1-4	CASSSQGEGVKLFF
TRBV7-8	.	TRBJ1-1	CASSLERRNTEAFF
TRBV7-2	.	TRBJ1-6	CASSSGGNYNSPLHF
TRBV6-1	.	TRBJ2-2	CASSEAEVGRWADKKPNTGELFF
TRBV19	.	TRBJ1-2	CASSLGFGYGYTF
TRBV19	.	TRBJ1-4	CASSPEGVEKLFF
TRBV10-3	.	TRBJ2-3	CAISEGRVTRSSTDTQYF
TRBV19	TRBD1	TRBJ1-4	CASDRGRETNEKLFF
TRBV12-3/TRBV12-4	.	TRBJ2-1	CASSLGPNNEQFF
TRBV14	.	TRBJ2-1	CASSQQGRGYNEQFF
TRBV4-1	.	TRBJ2-1	CASSQVWRGDAEQFF
TRBV19	TRBD1	TRBJ2-7	CASSFLGQASYEQYF
TRBV4-3	TRBD1	TRBJ1-1	CASSQGTGRAFF
TRBV3-1/TRBV3-2	.	TRBJ2-5	CASEKRGFTETQYF
TRBV19	TRBD1	TRBJ2-1	CASKPGQGNNEQFF
TRBV5-5	.	TRBJ1-4	CASSFRGEKLFF
TRBV7-8	.	TRBJ1-1	CASSLVGGGAEAFF
TRBV6-2/TRBV6-3	.	TRBJ2-7	CASSYYGGSAHHSYEQYF
TRBV5-8	.	TRBJ1-6	CASSLKGGNSPLHF
TRBV5-6	.	TRBJ2-1	CASSPGSRGFSYNEQFF
TRBV29-1	TRBD1	TRBJ2-1	CSAITPGTGLYNEQFF
TRBV29-1	.	TRBJ2-6	CSVSPLTGPASGANVLTF
TRBV19	.	TRBJ1-5	CASSISWQELNQPQHF
TRBV6-5	.	TRBJ2-2	CASSYWGRRTGELFF
TRBV3-1/TRBV3-2	.	TRBJ2-1	CASSQQQGSYNEQFF